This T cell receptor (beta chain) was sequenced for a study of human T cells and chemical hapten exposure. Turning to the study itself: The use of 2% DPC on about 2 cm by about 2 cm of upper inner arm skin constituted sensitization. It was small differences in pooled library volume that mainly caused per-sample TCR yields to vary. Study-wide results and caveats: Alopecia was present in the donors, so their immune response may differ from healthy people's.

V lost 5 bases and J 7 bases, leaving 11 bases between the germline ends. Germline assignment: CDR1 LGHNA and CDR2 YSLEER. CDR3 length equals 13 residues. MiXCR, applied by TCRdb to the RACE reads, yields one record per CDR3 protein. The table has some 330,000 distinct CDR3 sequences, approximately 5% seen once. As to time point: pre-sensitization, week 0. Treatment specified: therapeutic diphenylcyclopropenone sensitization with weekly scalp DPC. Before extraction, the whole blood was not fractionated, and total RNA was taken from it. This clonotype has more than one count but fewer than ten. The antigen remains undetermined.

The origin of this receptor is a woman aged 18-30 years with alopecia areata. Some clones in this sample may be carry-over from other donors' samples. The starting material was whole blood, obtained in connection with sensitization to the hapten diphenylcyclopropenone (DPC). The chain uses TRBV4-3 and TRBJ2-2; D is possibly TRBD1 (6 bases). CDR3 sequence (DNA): TGCGCCAGCAGCGAACAGGGATACGGGGAGCTGTTTTTT. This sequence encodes CASSEQGYGELFF.